This TCR beta chain was captured in a study of shared clonotypes between healthy human individuals. Study-level points and caveats: The small donor group covered limited genetic and exposure diversity. Rarefaction demonstrated incomplete sorted-subset sequencing despite large depth.

Genomic DNA from each subset was divided evenly over several immunoSEQ plates. Sequencing was performed with immunoSEQ multiplex PCR; in TCRdb, only in-frame clones are kept and a portion is missing. The sample yields about 2.3 million clones, just over 90% seen once. A word on this clone: Its target is not known. Within the sample, other DNA sequences also encode this same CDR3.

Trimming pared 3 bases from V and 3 bases from J, leaving 3 bases between. Germline V gene data show CDR1 as DFQATT and CDR2 as SNEGSKA (reference sequence). CDR3 length: 11 amino acids. This chain uses TRBV20-1 with TRBJ2-1; unclear D gene. The source material was naive CD4+ T cells from PBMCs. The subset here: CD45RA+ positively selected. The clonotype comes from a man aged 18 to 35 in good health. Some clones in this sample may be carry-over from other donors' samples. CDR3 sequence: CSARSYNEQFF. The CDR3 DNA follows: TGCAGTGCTAGGAGCTACAATGAGCAGTTCTTC.